The rows below give T cell receptor beta chains drawn from one sample of a study of CD8 T cells in ankylosing spondylitis. TCRdb reanalysed the 5' RACE reads using MiXCR and keeps one entry per CDR3 protein. The table shows approximately 46,000 distinct CDR3 sequences, with 8% to 13% occurring only once. The sequencing input was blood, either unsorted or a sorted T cell fraction (not recorded which). These receptor sequences come from a male donor with ankylosing spondylitis or in good health (not recorded which). The CDR3 runs from the conserved cysteine through the conserved F or W. Each record gives: clone size, V gene, D gene, J gene, CDR3 protein, CDR3 DNA. The D gene is left open where the match is weak. Clone size, where shown, is once, few, many, or a class for clones that have expanded.

many	TRBV5-1	TRBD1	TRBJ2-3	CASSTQGAGTDTQYF	TGCGCCAGCAGCACACAGGGGGCCGGCACAGATACGCAGTATTTT
many	TRBV5-1	TRBD2	TRBJ2-1	CASRETSGGYNEQFF	TGCGCCAGCAGAGAAACTAGCGGGGGCTACAATGAGCAGTTCTTC
many	TRBV5-6	TRBD2	TRBJ2-3	CASSPTTSGYTDTQYF	TGTGCCAGCAGCCCGACGACTAGCGGATACACAGATACGCAGTATTTT
many	TRBV30	NA	TRBJ1-1	CAWSVRRVTEAFF	TGTGCCTGGAGTGTCCGCAGAGTCACTGAAGCTTTCTTT
many	TRBV7-8	TRBD1	TRBJ2-2	CASSTRQGPVGELFF	TGTGCCAGCAGCACTAGACAGGGACCCGTTGGGGAGCTGTTTTTT
many	TRBV29-1	TRBD1	TRBJ1-1	CTARRQGRETEAFF	TGCACCGCCCGACGACAGGGCCGGGAGACTGAAGCTTTCTTT
few	TRBV12-3/TRBV12-4	NA	TRBJ1-4	CASSLNGGTNEKLFF	TGTGCCAGCAGTTTAAACGGGGGTACTAATGAAAAACTGTTTTTT
many	TRBV9	NA	TRBJ1-3	CASSVANTIYF	TGTGCCAGCAGCGTAGCTAACACCATATATTTT
NA	TRBV4-2	NA	TRBJ1-1	CASSQAPSRAGPNTKAFF	TGTGCCAGCAGCCAAGCCCCCTCCCGGGCAGGCCCGAACACTAAAGCTTTCTTT
many	TRBV19	NA	TRBJ2-3	CASSVGRETDTQYF	TGTGCCAGTAGTGTCGGTAGGGAGACAGATACGCAGTATTTT
many	TRBV28	NA	TRBJ1-1	CASSLNKNTEAFF	TGTGCCAGCAGTTTAAACAAGAACACTGAAGCTTTCTTT
NA	TRBV30	NA	TRBJ1-5	CAWSPGDQPQHF	TGTGCCTGGAGCCCCGGAGATCAGCCCCAGCATTTT
NA	TRBV30	NA	TRBJ2-5	CAWGRETQYF	TGTGCCTGGGGGCGGGAGACCCAGTACTTC
many	TRBV25-1	NA	TRBJ1-5	CASSDWDGGRNQPQHF	TGTGCCAGCAGTGATTGGGACGGTGGGCGCAATCAGCCCCAGCATTTT
many	TRBV7-8	NA	TRBJ2-3	CASSFLRGSDTQYF	TGTGCCAGCAGCTTCTTGCGGGGATCAGATACGCAGTATTTT
NA	TRBV7-2	TRBD1	TRBJ1-2	CASSSDRGRLYGYTF	TGTGCCAGCAGCTCTGACAGGGGCCGCCTCTATGGCTACACCTTC
few	TRBV5-1	TRBD1	TRBJ1-1	CASSLGGTGTGYTEAFF	TGCGCCAGCAGCCTGGGAGGGACAGGGACGGGTTACACTGAAGCTTTCTTT
many	TRBV12-3/TRBV12-4	NA	TRBJ1-2	CASSRGDTSLYGYTF	TGTGCCAGCAGCCGCGGGGACACAAGCCTCTATGGCTACACCTTC
NA	TRBV4-1	NA	TRBJ1-3	CASSPPVRDTSGNTVYF	TGCGCCAGCAGCCCCCCGGTCCGGGACACCTCTGGAAACACCGTATATTTT
NA	TRBV7-9	NA	TRBJ2-2	CASSLVESTGELFF	TGTGCCAGCAGCTTAGTTGAGTCCACCGGGGAGCTGTTTTTT
many	TRBV11-2	NA	TRBJ2-3	CASSMVADTQYF	TGTGCCAGCTCAATGGTCGCAGATACGCAGTATTTT
many	TRBV5-1	TRBD1	TRBJ2-3	CASSVPGQGAGDTQYF	TGCGCCAGCAGCGTACCGGGACAGGGGGCTGGAGATACGCAGTATTTT
many	TRBV5-5	TRBD2	TRBJ2-4	CASSLVLAGAKYF	TGTGCCAGCAGCTTGGTACTAGCGGGGGCCAAGTACTTC
many	TRBV5-1	TRBD1	TRBJ2-5	CASSSGTEETQYF	TGCGCCAGCAGCTCCGGGACAGAAGAGACCCAGTACTTC
NA	TRBV7-9	NA	TRBJ1-3	CASSTPDSEAGNTIYF	TGTGCCAGCAGCACTCCGGACAGTGAAGCTGGAAACACCATATATTTT
few	TRBV5-1	NA	TRBJ1-3	CASSLGSDPRRNTIYF	TGCGCCAGCAGCTTGGGGTCCGATCCTCGGAGAAACACCATATATTTT
NA	TRBV20-1	TRBD2	TRBJ2-1	CSARDRGGLGNEQFF	TGCAGTGCTAGAGATAGGGGGGGACTAGGCAATGAGCAGTTCTTC
many	TRBV2	NA	TRBJ1-1	CASTQERRYTEAFF	TGTGCCAGCACCCAGGAACGTCGGTACACTGAAGCTTTCTTT
many	TRBV20-1	TRBD1	TRBJ1-5	CSAPQQSHTGGYSNQPQHF	TGCAGTGCTCCCCAGCAGTCCCATACAGGGGGGTATAGCAATCAGCCCCAGCATTTT
many	TRBV5-6	NA	TRBJ2-1	CASSWRLGGSSYNEQFF	TGTGCCAGCAGCTGGCGGTTGGGAGGCAGCTCCTACAATGAGCAGTTCTTC
many	TRBV25-1	NA	TRBJ2-5	CASSEYNRGVGETQYF	TGTGCCAGCAGTGAATATAACAGAGGGGTCGGCGAGACCCAGTACTTC
many	TRBV12-3/TRBV12-4	NA	TRBJ1-5	CASSLGSKEPQHF	TGTGCCAGCAGTTTAGGGTCAAAGGAGCCCCAGCATTTT
many	TRBV20-1	TRBD2	TRBJ2-2	CSARRGVLGELFF	TGCAGTGCTAGGCGGGGGGTATTGGGGGAGCTGTTTTTT
NA	TRBV3-1	NA	TRBJ2-7	CASYQGPGSVYEQYF	TGTGCCAGCTACCAAGGACCAGGGTCGGTCTACGAGCAGTACTTC
many	TRBV20-1	NA	TRBJ2-1	CSARIGQEQFF	TGCAGTGCTAGAATTGGTCAGGAGCAGTTCTTC
many	TRBV29-1	NA	TRBJ2-7	CSVVTRSSYEQYF	TGCAGCGTTGTAACGAGGAGCTCCTACGAGCAGTACTTC
many	TRBV28	NA	TRBJ1-5	CASKAGNQPQHF	TGTGCCAGCAAAGCCGGGAATCAGCCCCAGCATTTT
few	TRBV7-2	NA	TRBJ2-5	CASSFGPGSGETQYF	TGTGCCAGCAGCTTCGGACCCGGGTCTGGGGAGACCCAGTACTTC
many	TRBV10-3	TRBD1	TRBJ2-1	CAISELGQGEQFF	TGTGCCATCAGTGAATTGGGACAGGGGGAGCAGTTCTTC
many	TRBV29-1	NA	TRBJ2-7	CSVVGGVFGSEQYF	TGCAGCGTTGTGGGCGGAGTTTTTGGTAGCGAGCAGTACTTC
many	TRBV19	NA	TRBJ2-1	CASGLGKLDNEQFF	TGTGCCAGTGGTTTGGGGAAGCTAGACAATGAGCAGTTCTTC
many	TRBV12-3/TRBV12-4	TRBD1	TRBJ1-6	CASSPGTGDSPLHF	TGTGCCAGCAGTCCCGGGACAGGGGATTCACCCCTCCACTTT
many	TRBV2	NA	TRBJ1-5	CASSDRFNQPQHF	TGTGCCAGCAGTGACAGATTCAATCAGCCCCAGCATTTT
many	TRBV5-1	NA	TRBJ1-1	CASSLGLNTEAFF	TGCGCCAGCAGCTTGGGGCTGAACACTGAAGCTTTCTTT
many	TRBV6-5	TRBD1	TRBJ2-5	CASSYSGRGTGGLETQYF	TGTGCCAGCAGTTACTCGGGGAGGGGGACAGGGGGTCTCGAGACCCAGTACTTC
many	TRBV5-1	NA	TRBJ2-3	CASSPPRGGLTDTQYF	TGCGCCAGCAGCCCCCCCAGGGGGGGACTCACAGATACGCAGTATTTT
many	TRBV12-3/TRBV12-4	TRBD2	TRBJ2-1	CASSTSGAYNEQFF	TGTGCCAGCAGCACTAGCGGGGCTTACAATGAGCAGTTCTTC
many	TRBV18	TRBD1	TRBJ2-2	CASSPKGGTGNTGELFF	TGTGCCAGCTCACCAAAAGGAGGGACAGGGAACACCGGGGAGCTGTTTTTT